This T cell receptor (beta chain) was observed in a study of blood T cell repertoires in COVID-19 (dated by TCRdb to the early 2020s). General notes on the study: Samples from collaborators originated in the United States, Italy and Spain and spanned both the acute and convalescent phases of COVID-19. The material from the prospective study consisted of cDNA or gDNA derived from T cells, B-cell-depleted T cells, or PBMCs. Subjects who had been exposed to COVID-19, were actively infected with it, or had recovered from it provided the deeply sampled blood TCRbeta repertoires that made up the dataset. The repertoires were made available in a free public database intended to serve as a resource for research on the immune response to SARS-CoV-2. Samples were obtained from the ongoing ImmuneRACE study (first 160 participants) and from 1,254 subjects provided by 6 global collaborators. Sample metadata almost always included a de-identified subject ID, COVID-19 status, age in years and sex. Where available, HLA class I and class II types were obtained from metadata supplied by the sample provider rather than from assay-based typing.

At the junction V is shortened by 6 bases and J by 1 base, with 20 bases in between. From the cysteine through the phenylalanine, the CDR3 covers 17 amino acids. The sequence is cut down to CDR3 DNA, 51 bases in frame from base 1. The germline V gene (reference sequence) sets CDR1 to MNHEY and CDR2 to SMNVEV. Overall results and qualifications from the work: The amount of clinical and demographic metadata varied by source and participant and was provided uncurated.

Participants in the prospective study were enrolled through a virtual design, were aged roughly 18 to 100 years, and lived in 20 to 30 United States geographic areas. In the prospective study, cohorts were assigned on the basis of participant-reported clinical history obtained from a screening survey and a study questionnaire. Each participant in the prospective study had whole blood, serum and a nasopharyngeal or oropharyngeal swab collected by mobile phlebotomists. Prospective study participants could optionally give additional blood draws and questionnaires over a 2-month period. Blood samples from the prospective study were shipped frozen or at room temperature prior to DNA extraction. On this clone: The target of this receptor is not known. Per-base qualities were not stored, and no clone one base away is much larger.

TCRbeta CDR3 regions were amplified from genomic DNA by means of the immunoSEQ Assay, a bias-controlled multiplex PCR. Concerning the study's data processing: The number of nucleated cells in each sample was estimated from the amplification of reference gene primers within the assay. Sequence reads were collapsed and filtered to measure the absolute abundance of every unique TCRbeta CDR3 rearrangement. For each sample, productive Simpson clonality was calculated as the square root of Simpson's diversity index across productive rearrangements. What TCRdb holds here is the immuneACCESS table cut down to in-frame rearrangements. Part of the clones is not present; checked against another copy, under half of the missing clones reflect an unresolved V gene, and the others are unexplained. V, J and clone size are taken as reported in that table, and D and trimming were inferred from the DNA itself. The sample records 200,000 to 250,000 clones, 85% to 90% of which are singletons. The top ten constitute about 3.3% of the sample.

The chain is made from TRBV27 and TRBJ2-3, with a weak D call of TRBD2 (5 bases match). The sample taken for sequencing was PBMCs or T cells enriched from blood (not recorded which). This receptor was obtained from a woman younger than 30 in a cohort exposed to, infected with or recovered from COVID-19 (not recorded which). The CDR3 amino acid sequence is: CASSLRVRAEGTDTQYF. The DNA sequence follows: TGTGCCAGCAGCCTAAGGGTGAGGGCGGAAGGCACAGATACGCAGTATTTT.